Each of the 32 T cell receptor beta chains below was sequenced from the same sample in a study of T cell responses to AZD1222 COVID-19 vaccine. Only in-frame clones appear in the TCRdb table, and some are missing; sequencing was by immunoSEQ multiplex PCR. The repertoire holds around 120,000 clones, with about 88% as singletons. Sequencing used peripheral blood, obtained on day 0 of AZD1222 vaccination. Source of these receptors: an adult in good health.

V usage is TRBV7-8 and J usage is TRBJ2-3; D call uncertain. CDR3 size: 16 residues. Germline loops: CDR1 SGHVS, CDR2 FQNEAQ. The V gene lost 3 bases and the J gene lost 2 bases, with 15 bases spanning the gap. CDR3 DNA: TGTGCCAGCAGCTTCTCCGGCCTCCCCTTCACAGATACGCAGTATTTT. As protein: CASSFSGLPFTDTQYF.

Here the CDR3 reads CASSTIQGGGNTIYF. The CDR3 bases are TGTGCCAGCAGCACCATTCAGGGAGGTGGAAACACCATATATTTT. The chain has TRBV9 and TRBJ1-3; D is perhaps TRBD1 (5 bases). Trimming took 4 bases from V and 3 from J, leaving 14 bases between them. The V gene's germline CDR1 is SGDLS and CDR2 YYNGEE. The CDR3 extends over 15 amino acids.

This sequence joins TRBV21-1 and TRBJ2-7; TRBD2 is taken as the D call from the table, unchecked against the DNA. TRBV21-1 is a documented pseudogene. The CDR3 is made up of 16 amino acids. CDR3 sequence reads: CASSKWGERRAYEQYF. The CDR3 nucleotides are TGTGCCAGCAGCAAATGGGGGGAGCGGAGGGCCTACGAGCAGTACTTC.

V usage is TRBV4-1 and J usage is TRBJ1-1; D may be TRBD1 (6 bases). The V gene lost 2 bases and the J gene lost 5 bases, with 9 bases spanning the gap. The CDR3 runs 13 residues. Germline values: CDR1 MGHRA, CDR2 YSYEKL. CDR3 protein: CASSQQGSTEAFF. CDR3 in DNA: TGCGCCAGCAGCCAACAGGGGAGTACTGAAGCTTTCTTT.

This clone was observed once. J is TRBJ1-1 and V is TRBV4-1; D not resolved. The CDR3 is 13 residues long. Trimming cost V 4 bases and J 4 bases, with 10 bases left between them. Germline V gene data show CDR1 as MGHRA and CDR2 as YSYEKL. CDR3 in DNA: TGCGCCAGCAGCCTTCGGGCTTCCACTGAAGCTTTCTTT. Amino acid sequence: CASSLRASTEAFF.

V gene TRBV20-1 combines with J gene TRBJ1-2; tentative D call: TRBD1 (6 bases). V was clipped by 8 bases and J by 4 bases, with 11 bases between them. CDR1 and CDR2 (germline): DFQATT, SNEGSKA (reference sequence). The CDR3 length is 11 residues. The chain's CDR3 is CSTQGGYGYTF. The CDR3 bases are TGCAGTACACAGGGAGGCTATGGCTACACCTTC.

The rearrangement joins TRBV19 to TRBJ1-1; the D is unclear. The CDR3 sequence is 12 residues long. The germline gives CDR1 LNHDA, CDR2 SQIVND (reference sequence). V lost 7 bases and J 1 base, leaving 7 bases between the germline ends. In DNA form, the CDR3 reads TGTGCCAGTACGGTGAGGAACACTGAAGCTTTCTTT. Translated, it gives CASTVRNTEAFF. Based on the CDR3 plus reference TRBV19 and TRBJ1-1, the full variable domain is DGGITQSPKYLFRKEGQNVTLSCEQNLNHDAMYWYRQDPGQGLRLIYYSQIVNDFQKGDIAEGYSVSREKKESFPLTVTSAQKNPTAFYLCASTVRNTEAFFGQGTRLTVV.

This clone was seen a single time. V gene TRBV7-3 combines with J gene TRBJ2-2; D is uncertain. The CDR3 runs to 14 residues. The V end was cut by 1 base, the J end by 7 bases, with 10 bases between. The germline V gene encodes CDR1 SGHTA and CDR2 FQGTGA. The CDR3 is CASSLNWIGGELFF. For the CDR3, the DNA is TGTGCCAGCAGCTTAAACTGGATAGGCGGGGAGCTGTTTTTT.

This clone was recorded a few times. The chain joins TRBV27 to TRBJ1-1; D is uncertain. The germline V and J ends were trimmed by 7 bases and 2 bases, with 20 bases remaining between them. In germline, CDR1 is MNHEY, CDR2 SMNVEV (reference sequence). The CDR3 sequence is 16 residues long. CDR3 sequence: CASTKNPSWGNTEAFF. CDR3 DNA sequence: TGTGCCAGCACCAAAAACCCTTCATGGGGAAACACTGAAGCTTTCTTT.

J is TRBJ1-1 and V is TRBV6-2 or TRBV6-3; D remains ambiguous. The CDR3 loop spans 11 amino acids. Germline values: CDR1 MNHEY, CDR2 SVGEGT. The V end lost 6 bases, the J end lost 7 bases, and 9 bases lay between the germline ends. CDR3 DNA: TGTGCCAGCAGCCTGGACCTTGAAGCTTTCTTT. Protein: CASSLDLEAFF.

V is TRBV6-5 and J is TRBJ2-7; D is possibly TRBD1 (6 bases). The CDR3 totals 13 residues. Looked up from germline, CDR1 is MNHEY and CDR2 is SVGAGI. V gave up 5 bases and J gave up 2 bases, with 10 bases separating them. The CDR3 region is CASSPGHPYEQYF. DNA for the CDR3: TGTGCCAGCAGTCCGGGACACCCCTACGAGCAGTACTTC.

The CDR3 nucleotides read TGTGCCAGCAGTTTATCTCAGGGGGTCACACCCCTCCACTTT. It is translated as CASSLSQGVTPLHF. The chain couples TRBV27 to TRBJ1-6; 7 bases map to TRBD1. V gave up 0 bases and J gave up 11 bases; unmatched junction bases: 4. From germline, CDR1 is MNHEY and CDR2 SMNVEV (reference sequence). The CDR3 consists of 14 residues.

The rearrangement uses TRBV28 and TRBJ2-3, with TRBD1 matching 10 bases. Trimming at V came to 6 bases and at J to 3 bases, leaving 9 bases not matched to a gene. CDR3 length equals 16 residues. Germline V lookup: CDR1 MDHEN, CDR2 SYDVKM. The CDR3 is CASSTTSGQGTDTQYF. DNA of the CDR3: TGTGCCAGCAGCACCACCTCGGGACAGGGGACAGATACGCAGTATTTT.

The CDR3 DNA reads TGTGCCAGCAGCTTAGGAAGGGGTGGCTATGGCTACACCTTC. Protein sequence: CASSLGRGGYGYTF. The chain recombines TRBV11-2 with TRBJ1-2; tentative D call: TRBD1 (5 bases). Trimming cost V 1 base and J 4 bases, with 10 bases left between them. CDR1 SGHAT and CDR2 FQNNGV come from the germline V gene. The CDR3 is 14 residues long.

To note about this clone: Other DNA variants within this sample encode the same CDR3. The V and J genes are TRBV30 and TRBJ1-1; perhaps TRBD1 as D (6 bases). The CDR3 totals 13 residues. Per germline, CDR1 GTSNPN and CDR2 SVGIG (reference sequence). V was clipped by 0 bases and J by 1 base, with 6 bases between them. Written as DNA, the CDR3 is TGTGCCTGGAGTGTACAGGGGAACACTGAAGCTTTCTTT. Encoded protein: CAWSVQGNTEAFF. The full variable domain, completed using reference TRBV30 and TRBJ1-1, is SQTIHQWPATLVQPVGSPLSLECTVEGTSNPNLYWYRQAAGRGLQLLFYSVGIGQISSEVPQNLSASRPQDRQFILSSKKLLLSDSGFYLCAWSVQGNTEAFFGQGTRLTVV.

The chain carries TRBV10-3 and TRBJ2-7, with D uncertain. CDR1 and CDR2 (germline): ENHRY, SYGVKD. The CDR3 covers 16 residues. Trimming shortened V by 0 bases and J by 1 base, and 13 bases separated the two germline ends. CDR3 in DNA: TGTGCCATCAGTGAGTCGAATTCTGGCAGTTCCTACGAGCAGTACTTC. Its translation: CAISESNSGSSYEQYF.

The rearrangement uses TRBV28 and TRBJ2-2; D may be TRBD2 (6 bases). Germline V CDR1 and CDR2: MDHEN, SYDVKM. The V end lost 5 bases, the J end lost 1 base, and 11 bases lay between the germline ends. The CDR3 is 15 amino acids. The CDR3 sequence is CASSPRDWNTGELFF. CDR3 DNA sequence: TGTGCCAGCAGTCCCCGGGACTGGAACACCGGGGAGCTGTTTTTT. Variable domain in full (rest from reference TRBV28 and TRBJ2-2): DVKVTQSSRYLVKRTGEKVFLECVQDMDHENMFWYRQDPGLGLRLIYFSYDVKMKEKGDIPEGYSVSREKKERFSLILESASTNQTSMYLCASSPRDWNTGELFFGEGSRLTVL.

The rearrangement joins TRBV5-1 to TRBJ2-7; 12 bases line up with TRBD2. Looked up from germline, CDR1 is SGHRS and CDR2 is YFSETQ. V was pared by 3 bases and J by 1 base, with 2 bases of the junction left unmatched. The CDR3 extends over 15 amino acids. The CDR3: CASSWTSGESYEQYF. DNA for the CDR3: TGCGCCAGCAGCTGGACTAGCGGGGAATCCTACGAGCAGTACTTC.

This sequence joins TRBV28 and TRBJ2-5; a possible D gene is TRBD1 (6 bases). Germline values: CDR1 MDHEN, CDR2 SYDVKM. This CDR3 is built from 19 residues. V was shortened by 1 base and J by 5 bases, with 26 bases between the two germline ends. CDR3 DNA sequence: TGTGCCAGCAGTTTATTAGAGGCAGGGGTTAATCGGCTCGGGGAGACCCAGTACTTC. Translating gives CASSLLEAGVNRLGETQYF.

The rearrangement links TRBV7-2 to TRBJ2-1, with D maybe TRBD2 (7 bases). CDR1 and CDR2 from the germline V gene are SGHTA and FQGNSA. The length of the CDR3 is 16 residues. Trimming shortened V by 5 bases and J by 6 bases, and 20 bases separated the two germline ends. The CDR3 loop is CASSQNGGGLSNEQFF. In nucleotides, the CDR3 is TGTGCCAGCAGCCAAAATGGGGGGGGGCTGTCCAATGAGCAGTTCTTC.

This clone was counted a single time. The chain combines TRBV28 with TRBJ1-2; no clear D. Trimming pared 11 bases from V and 6 bases from J, leaving 4 bases between. This CDR3 is built from 8 residues. Germline V lookup: CDR1 MDHEN, CDR2 SYDVKM. The CDR3 DNA reads TGTGCCCTCGATGGCTACACCTTC. This codes for CALDGYTF.

The chain joins TRBV12-3 or TRBV12-4 to TRBJ1-1; no clear D. This CDR3 spans 13 amino acids. V gave up 3 bases and J gave up 6 bases, with 11 bases separating them. CDR3 region: CASSFTEGPEAFF. The DNA of the CDR3 is TGTGCCAGCAGTTTCACAGAGGGCCCTGAAGCTTTCTTT.

V usage is TRBV7-2 and J usage is TRBJ2-7, with 9 bases that match TRBD1. The V gene's germline CDR1 is SGHTA and CDR2 FQGNSA. The CDR3 runs 15 residues. With V trimmed by 5 bases and J by 2 bases, 7 bases remained unmatched. The CDR3 DNA reads as TGTGCCAGCAGCGGCTCCGGGACAGGGACCTACGAGCAGTACTTC. It specifies CASSGSGTGTYEQYF.

This chain uses TRBV7-8 with TRBJ1-1, with 10 bases aligning to TRBD1. Germline-derived CDR1 and CDR2 are SGHVS and FQNEAQ. V trimming: 3 bases; J trimming: 0 bases; junction bases outside the gene matches: 7. This CDR3 region has 17 residues. The CDR3 is CASSFGDRGLLNTEAFF. In DNA, the CDR3 is TGTGCCAGCAGCTTCGGGGACAGGGGTCTACTGAACACTGAAGCTTTCTTT.

J is TRBJ2-2 and V is TRBV14; D assignment may be TRBD1 or TRBD2 (5 bases each). Germline-derived CDR1 and CDR2 are SGHDN and FVKESK. The length of the CDR3 is 16 residues. V lost 4 bases and J 5 bases, leaving 17 bases between the germline ends. The CDR3 protein is CASSPRQGPRTGELFF. CDR3 nucleotides: TGTGCCAGCAGCCCACGGCAGGGACCGAGGACCGGGGAGCTGTTTTTT. Combining the CDR3 with reference TRBV14 and TRBJ2-2 gives the whole variable domain EAGVTQFPSHSVIEKGQTVTLRCDPISGHDNLYWYRRVMGKEIKFLLHFVKESKQDESGMPNNRFLAERTGGTYSTLKVQPAELEDSGVYFCASSPRQGPRTGELFFGEGSRLTVL.

The rearrangement links TRBV15 to TRBJ1-2, with TRBD1 as a possible D gene (6 bases). The V gene's germline CDR1 is LNHNV and CDR2 YYDKDF (reference sequence). Trimming removed 0 bases from V and 5 bases from J, with 13 bases in between. The CDR3 is 15 amino acids. The CDR3 sequence is CATSRDKGVSYGYTF. In nucleotides, the CDR3 is TGTGCCACCAGCAGAGATAAGGGGGTCTCTTATGGCTACACCTTC.

The rearrangement joins TRBV11-2 to TRBJ2-7; 10 nucleotides agree with TRBD1. The CDR3 totals 14 residues. The germline V gene has CDR1 SGHAT and CDR2 FQNNGV. Trimming removed 3 bases from V and 6 bases from J; junction bases left unmatched: 5. In DNA form, the CDR3 reads TGTGCCAGCAGCTTGGGGACAGGGGCTCTCGAGCAGTACTTC. The encoded protein is CASSLGTGALEQYF.

This clone was detected only once. Here the CDR3 DNA reads TGCGCCAGCAGCCCATATATGAGGGCGGGACAGGGGTTTAATGGCTACACCTTC. Translated, it gives CASSPYMRAGQGFNGYTF. The chain recombines TRBV4-1 with TRBJ1-2; TRBD1 aligns across 10 bases. J was trimmed by 6 bases and V by 4 bases; bases with no gene match: 17. Germline CDR1 and CDR2: MGHRA and YSYEKL. This CDR3 is built from 18 residues.

This chain joins TRBV20-1 and TRBJ1-2; D perhaps matches TRBD1 (5 bases). V lost 3 bases to trimming and J lost 4 bases, with 6 bases between them. This CDR3 spans 11 amino acids. Per germline, CDR1 DFQATT and CDR2 SNEGSKA (reference sequence). In DNA, the CDR3 is TGCAGTGCTAGGGGGGGCTATGGCTACACCTTC. Amino acids: CSARGGYGYTF.

The chain combines TRBV28 with TRBJ2-1; D is perhaps TRBD1 (5 bases). Germline V gene lookup returns CDR1 MDHEN and CDR2 SYDVKM. The CDR3 covers 11 residues. Trimming left V 5 bases short and J 10 bases short, with 9 bases between. The CDR3 is CASSPRVEQFF. Here the CDR3 DNA reads TGTGCCAGCAGTCCCAGGGTAGAGCAGTTCTTC.

This clone was picked up one time. This chain joins TRBV28 and TRBJ2-2; 7 bases are shared with TRBD1. The ends lost 4 bases at V and 5 bases at J; junction bases unmatched: 10. This CDR3 spans 16 amino acids. The germline CDR1 and CDR2 sequences are MDHEN and SYDVKM. The CDR3, as DNA: TGTGCCAGCAGTTCCATGACAGGGCCCTTGACCGGGGAGCTGTTTTTT. Translating it yields CASSSMTGPLTGELFF. Full variable domain (remainder filled in from reference TRBV28 and TRBJ2-2): DVKVTQSSRYLVKRTGEKVFLECVQDMDHENMFWYRQDPGLGLRLIYFSYDVKMKEKGDIPEGYSVSREKKERFSLILESASTNQTSMYLCASSSMTGPLTGELFFGEGSRLTVL.

The rearrangement joins TRBV7-3 to TRBJ2-1, with TRBD2 as a possible D gene (5 bases). This CDR3 spans 12 amino acids. V was trimmed by 4 bases and J by 7 bases, leaving 8 bases between them. Germline assignment: CDR1 SGHTA and CDR2 FQGTGA. Here the CDR3 DNA reads TGTGCCAGCAGCTCCACGGGGAATGAGCAGTTCTTC. Its protein product is CASSSTGNEQFF.